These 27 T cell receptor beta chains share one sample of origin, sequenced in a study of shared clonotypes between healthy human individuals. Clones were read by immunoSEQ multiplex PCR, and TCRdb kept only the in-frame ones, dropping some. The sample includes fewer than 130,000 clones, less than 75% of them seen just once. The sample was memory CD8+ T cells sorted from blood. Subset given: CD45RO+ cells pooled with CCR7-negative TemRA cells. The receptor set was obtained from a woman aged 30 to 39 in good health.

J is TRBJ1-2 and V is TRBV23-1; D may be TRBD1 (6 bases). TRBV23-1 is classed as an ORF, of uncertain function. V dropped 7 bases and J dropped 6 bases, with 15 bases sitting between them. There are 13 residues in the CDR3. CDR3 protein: CASKEKDRDGYTF. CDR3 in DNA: TGCGCCAGCAAGGAAAAGGACAGAGATGGCTACACCTTC.

The CDR3 loop is CASSLVSAAGGLDTQYF. In nucleotides, the CDR3 is TGTGCCAGCAGCTTGGTCAGTGCGGCGGGAGGTCTAGATACGCAGTATTTT. V is TRBV7-3 and J is TRBJ2-3; 8 bases fit TRBD2. The CDR3 is 17 amino acids. With V trimmed by 3 bases and J by 5 bases, 13 bases remained unmatched. CDR1 and CDR2 (germline): SGHTA, FQGTGA. The full variable domain, its missing parts supplied by reference TRBV7-3 and TRBJ2-3, is GAGVSQTPSNKVTEKGKYVELRCDPISGHTALYWYRQSLGQGPEFLIYFQGTGAADDSGLPNDRFFAVRPEGSVSTLKIQRTERGDSAVYLCASSLVSAAGGLDTQYFGPGTRLTVL.

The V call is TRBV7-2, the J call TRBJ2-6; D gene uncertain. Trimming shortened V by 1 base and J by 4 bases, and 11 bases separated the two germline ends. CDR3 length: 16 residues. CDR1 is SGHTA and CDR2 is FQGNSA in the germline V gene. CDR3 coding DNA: TGTGCCAGCAGCTTAGAACGCACTCCAGGGGCCAACGTCCTGACTTTC. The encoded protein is CASSLERTPGANVLTF.

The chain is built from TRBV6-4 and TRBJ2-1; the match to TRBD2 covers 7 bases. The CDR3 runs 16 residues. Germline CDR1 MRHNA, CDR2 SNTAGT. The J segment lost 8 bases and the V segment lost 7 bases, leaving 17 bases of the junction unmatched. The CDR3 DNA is TGTGCCAGCACCTCCCGCCGGGAGGATTACGGAGATGAGCAGTTCTTC. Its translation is CASTSRREDYGDEQFF.

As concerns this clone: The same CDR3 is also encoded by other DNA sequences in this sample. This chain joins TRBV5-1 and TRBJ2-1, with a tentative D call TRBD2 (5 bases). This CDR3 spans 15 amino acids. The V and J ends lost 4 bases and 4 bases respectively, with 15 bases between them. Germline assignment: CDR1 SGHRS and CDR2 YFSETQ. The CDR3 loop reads CASSLADRDYNEQFF. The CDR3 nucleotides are TGCGCCAGCAGCCTGGCCGACCGGGATTACAATGAGCAGTTCTTC.

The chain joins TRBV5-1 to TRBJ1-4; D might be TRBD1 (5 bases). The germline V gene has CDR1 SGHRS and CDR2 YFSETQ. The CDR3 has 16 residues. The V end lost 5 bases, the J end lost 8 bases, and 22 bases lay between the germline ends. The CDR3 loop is CASRIFRSGRDEKLFF. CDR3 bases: TGCGCCAGCAGAATTTTTCGTTCGGGTAGGGACGAAAAACTGTTTTTT.

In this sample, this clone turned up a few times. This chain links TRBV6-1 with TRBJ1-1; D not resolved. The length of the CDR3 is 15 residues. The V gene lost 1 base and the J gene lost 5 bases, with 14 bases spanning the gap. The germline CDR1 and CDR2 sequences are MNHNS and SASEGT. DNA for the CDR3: TGTGCCAGCAGTGAAGAAGAGGGTGCGTCGACTGAAGCTTTCTTT. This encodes CASSEEEGASTEAFF.

CDR3 in DNA: TGTGCCAGCATGGGACTAGCGGGGAACACCGGGGAGCTGTTTTTT. Translation: CASMGLAGNTGELFF. The J gene is TRBJ2-2, the V gene TRBV6-1; 12 bases are shared with TRBD2. Germline V CDR1 and CDR2: MNHNS, SASEGT. V trimming: 7 bases; J trimming: 1 base; junction bases outside the gene matches: 1. The CDR3 contains 15 residues.

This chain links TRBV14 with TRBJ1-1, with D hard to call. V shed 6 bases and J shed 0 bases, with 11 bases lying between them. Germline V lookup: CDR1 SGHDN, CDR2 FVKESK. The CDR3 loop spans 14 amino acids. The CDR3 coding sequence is TGTGCCAGCAGTCCCGCCAGACTGAACACTGAAGCTTTCTTT. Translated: CASSPARLNTEAFF. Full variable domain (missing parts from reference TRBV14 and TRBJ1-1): EAGVTQFPSHSVIEKGQTVTLRCDPISGHDNLYWYRRVMGKEIKFLLHFVKESKQDESGMPNNRFLAERTGGTYSTLKVQPAELEDSGVYFCASSPARLNTEAFFGQGTRLTVV.

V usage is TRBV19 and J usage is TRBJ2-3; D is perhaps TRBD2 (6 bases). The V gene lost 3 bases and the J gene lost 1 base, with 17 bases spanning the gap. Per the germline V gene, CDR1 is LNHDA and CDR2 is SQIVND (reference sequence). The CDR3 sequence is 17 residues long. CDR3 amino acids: CASSIWFLASGTDTQYF. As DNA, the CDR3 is TGTGCCAGTAGTATTTGGTTTCTGGCTAGCGGCACAGATACGCAGTATTTT.

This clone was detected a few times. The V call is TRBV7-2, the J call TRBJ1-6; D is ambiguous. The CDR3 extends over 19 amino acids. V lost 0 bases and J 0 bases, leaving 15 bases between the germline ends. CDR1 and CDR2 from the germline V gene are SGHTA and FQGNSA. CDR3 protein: CASSLAPYSLSSYNSPLHF. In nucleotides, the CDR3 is TGTGCCAGCAGCTTAGCGCCCTACAGCCTAAGCTCCTATAATTCACCCCTCCACTTT.

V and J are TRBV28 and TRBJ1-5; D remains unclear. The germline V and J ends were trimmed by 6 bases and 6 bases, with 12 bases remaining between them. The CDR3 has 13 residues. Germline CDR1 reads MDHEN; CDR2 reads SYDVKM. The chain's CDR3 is CASSLFYGQPQHF. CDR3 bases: TGTGCCAGCAGCCTATTTTATGGTCAGCCCCAGCATTTT.

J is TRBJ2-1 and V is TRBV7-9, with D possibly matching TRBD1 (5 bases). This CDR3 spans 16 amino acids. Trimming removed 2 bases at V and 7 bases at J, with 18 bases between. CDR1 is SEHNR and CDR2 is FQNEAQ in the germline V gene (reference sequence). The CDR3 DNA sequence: TGTGCCAGCAGCTTAAATGTCTTTAGGGGTCTGAATGAGCAGTTCTTC. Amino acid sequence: CASSLNVFRGLNEQFF.

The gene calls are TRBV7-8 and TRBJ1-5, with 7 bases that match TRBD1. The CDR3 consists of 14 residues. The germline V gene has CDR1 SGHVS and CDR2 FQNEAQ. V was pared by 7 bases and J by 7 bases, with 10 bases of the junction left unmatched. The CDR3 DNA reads TGTGCCAGCACTCGCACAGGGGTTGTGCAGCCCCAGCATTTT. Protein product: CASTRTGVVQPQHF.

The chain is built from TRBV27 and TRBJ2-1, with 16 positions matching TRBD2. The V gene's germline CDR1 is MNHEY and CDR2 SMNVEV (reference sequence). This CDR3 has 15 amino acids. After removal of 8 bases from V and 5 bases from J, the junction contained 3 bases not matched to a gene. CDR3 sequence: CASGTSGRVNNEQFF. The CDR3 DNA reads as TGTGCCAGCGGGACTAGCGGGAGGGTAAACAATGAGCAGTTCTTC.

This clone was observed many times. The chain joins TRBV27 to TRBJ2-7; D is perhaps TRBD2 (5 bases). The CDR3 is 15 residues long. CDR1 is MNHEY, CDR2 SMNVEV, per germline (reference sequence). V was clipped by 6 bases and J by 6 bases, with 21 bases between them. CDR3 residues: CASSSPGGGRSEQYF. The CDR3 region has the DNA TGTGCCAGCAGCTCCCCCGGCGGCGGGCGTAGCGAGCAGTACTTC.

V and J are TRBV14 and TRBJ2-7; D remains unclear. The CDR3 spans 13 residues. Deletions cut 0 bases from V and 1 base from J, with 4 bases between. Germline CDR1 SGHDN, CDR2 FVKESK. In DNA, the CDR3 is TGTGCCAGCAGCCAAGAAGCGTCCTACGAGCAGTACTTC. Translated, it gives CASSQEASYEQYF.

CDR3 sequence: CASSPGGGDVYNEQFF. CDR3 nucleotide sequence: TGTGCCAGTAGCCCCGGGGGAGGCGACGTCTACAATGAGCAGTTCTTC. The chain recombines TRBV19 with TRBJ2-1, with a weak D call TRBD2 (6 bases). The CDR3 extends over 16 amino acids. Germline CDR1 and CDR2: LNHDA and SQIVND (reference sequence). Trimming left V 6 bases short and J 3 bases short, with 18 bases between.

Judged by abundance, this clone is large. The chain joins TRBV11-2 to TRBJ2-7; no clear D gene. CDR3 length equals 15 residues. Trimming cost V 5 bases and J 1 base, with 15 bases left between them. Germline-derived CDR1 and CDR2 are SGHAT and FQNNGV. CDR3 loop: CASSIPGSQSYEQYF. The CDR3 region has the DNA TGTGCCAGCAGCATTCCTGGGTCGCAATCCTACGAGCAGTACTTC. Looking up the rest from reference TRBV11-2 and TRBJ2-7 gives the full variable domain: EAGVAQSPRYKIIEKRQSVAFWCNPISGHATLYWYQQILGQGPKLLIQFQNNGVVDDSQLPKDRFSAERLKGVDSTLKIQPAKLEDSAVYLCASSIPGSQSYEQYFGPGTRLTVT.

The CDR3 nucleotides are TGTGCCAGCAGTGGGACTAGCGGGAGACCTACCTACGAGCAGTACTTC. It yields the protein CASSGTSGRPTYEQYF. This rearrangement joins TRBV25-1 to TRBJ2-7; the match to TRBD2 covers 13 bases. In germline, CDR1 is MGHDK, CDR2 SYGVNS. The CDR3 sequence is 16 residues long. V was clipped by 4 bases and J by 2 bases; unmatched bases: 5.

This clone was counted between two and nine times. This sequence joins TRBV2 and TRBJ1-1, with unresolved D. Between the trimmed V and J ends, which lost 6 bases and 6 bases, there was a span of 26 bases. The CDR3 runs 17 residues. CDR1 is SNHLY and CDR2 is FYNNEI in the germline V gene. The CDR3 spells CASSAIVVLTGIPEAFF. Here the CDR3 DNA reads TGTGCCAGCAGCGCGATCGTGGTTTTGACTGGGATTCCTGAAGCTTTCTTT. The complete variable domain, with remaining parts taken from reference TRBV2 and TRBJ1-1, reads EPEVTQTPSHQVTQMGQEVILRCVPISNHLYFYWYRQILGQKVEFLVSFYNNEISEKSEIFDDQFSVERPDGSNFTLKIRSTKLEDSAMYFCASSAIVVLTGIPEAFFGQGTRLTVV.

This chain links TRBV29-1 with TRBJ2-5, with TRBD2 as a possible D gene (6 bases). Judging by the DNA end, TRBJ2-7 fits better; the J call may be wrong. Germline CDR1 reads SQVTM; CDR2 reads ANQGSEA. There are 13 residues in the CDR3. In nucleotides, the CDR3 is TGCAGCGCCCAGGGAGGCTCCTCCTACGAGCAGTACTTC. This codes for CSAQGGSSYEQYF.

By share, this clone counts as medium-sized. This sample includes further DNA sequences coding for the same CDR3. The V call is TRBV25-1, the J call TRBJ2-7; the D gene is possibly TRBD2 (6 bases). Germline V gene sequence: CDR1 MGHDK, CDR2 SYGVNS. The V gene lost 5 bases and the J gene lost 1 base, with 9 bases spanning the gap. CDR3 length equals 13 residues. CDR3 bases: TGTGCCAGCAGTCCTAGCGCGTCCTACGAGCAGTACTTC. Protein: CASSPSASYEQYF.

This CDR3 reads CASSFLFQNPRTYEQYF. CDR3 bases: TGTGCCAGCAGCTTTCTCTTCCAGAACCCAAGAACCTACGAGCAGTACTTC. The chain carries TRBV5-6 and TRBJ2-7; D ambiguous. Trimming stripped 2 bases from V and 2 bases from J, with 20 bases between. Per germline, CDR1 SGHDT and CDR2 YYEEEE. The CDR3 consists of 17 residues.

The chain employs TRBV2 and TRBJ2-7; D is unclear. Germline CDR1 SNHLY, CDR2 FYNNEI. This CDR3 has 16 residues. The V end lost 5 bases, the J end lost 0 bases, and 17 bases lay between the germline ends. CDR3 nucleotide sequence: TGTGCCAGCAGTACGGCGCAGCCCGCGGACTCCTACGAGCAGTACTTC. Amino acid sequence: CASSTAQPADSYEQYF.

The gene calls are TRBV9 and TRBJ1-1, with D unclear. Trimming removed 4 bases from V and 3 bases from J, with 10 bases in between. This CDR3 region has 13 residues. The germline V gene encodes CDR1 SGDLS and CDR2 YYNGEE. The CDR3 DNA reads TGTGCCAGCAGCAACCGGGGATACACTGAAGCTTTCTTT. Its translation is CASSNRGYTEAFF.

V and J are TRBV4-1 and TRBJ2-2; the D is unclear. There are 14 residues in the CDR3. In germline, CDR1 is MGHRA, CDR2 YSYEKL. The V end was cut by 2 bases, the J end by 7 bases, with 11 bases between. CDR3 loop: CASSQSSARGELFF. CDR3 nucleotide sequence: TGCGCCAGCAGCCAAAGCAGCGCCCGCGGGGAGCTGTTTTTT.